This T cell receptor beta chain was captured by sequencing in a study of T cells in Graves' hyperthyroidism and ophthalmopathy. Amplified regions were TCR beta CDR3 sequences from RNA transcripts. Primed by the HTBI set, a first-round RT-PCR was run on the TCR CDR3. TCRdb itself ran the multiplex PCR reads through MiXCR, one entry per CDR3 protein. The sample shows roughly 630,000 distinct CDR3 sequences, around 16% of them seen only once. With respect to this clonotype: Its target is not known.

Whole-study findings and limits: Most thyroid clonotypes expanded above 0.001 were also detected in blood. Model output signaled ophthalmopathy a median roughly 6 months ahead of onset.

Unmatched junction bases numbered 13, after V lost 0 bases and J lost 4 bases. The CDR3 is 18 amino acids. Germline V gene data show CDR1 as GTSNPN and CDR2 as SVGIG (reference sequence). Hyperthyroidism patients were newly diagnosed, had disease duration under 2 months, and were aged 18 to 65 years. Clinical symptoms, serum thyroxine and TRAb, thyroid ultrasound and orbital computed tomography together formed the diagnostic basis. Sequencing was done on a sample of blood. The chain joins TRBV30 to TRBJ2-4, with 9 bases that match TRBD1. The receptor was derived from a woman aged 25 to 39 with Graves' hyperthyroidism. The CDR3 DNA follows: TGTGCCTGGAGTGTACCTCTCGGGACAGGGTTTGTAAAAAACATTCAGTACTTC. This encodes CAWSVPLGTGFVKNIQYF.